Given below is one T cell receptor beta chain in context. The missing conserved phenylalanine or tryptophan at the end of this CDR3 makes a read error likely. The sample carries other DNA sequences with the same CDR3. CDR1 and CDR2 from the germline V gene are MNHNS and SASEGT. The CDR3 covers 14 residues. Vbeta (60) and Jbeta (13) primers were used in the PCR. Assay: immunoSEQ multiplex PCR; the TCRdb copy retains only in-frame clones and omits some. The repertoire holds 50,000 to 65,000 clones, with less than 75% as singletons. This sample stems from a study of cytomegalovirus exposure and HLA in healthy donors.

The receptor comes from a man aged 45-65 years in good health and CMV-seropositive. The chain uses TRBV6-1 and TRBJ2-4, with D maybe TRBD1 (5 bases). Sequences were obtained from PBMCs. The CDR3 sequence is CASSEAWGPHIQYC. The CDR3 region has the DNA TGTGCCAGCAGTGAAGCATGGGGCCCCCACATACAGTACTGC.